These T cell receptor beta chains were read from a single sample in a study of T cell responses to AZD1222 COVID-19 vaccine. Profiled with immunoSEQ multiplex PCR; TCRdb holds only in-frame clones, not every one. The data contain over 120,000 clones, roughly nine tenths of them singletons. The starting material was peripheral blood, obtained on day 0 of AZD1222 vaccination. Receptors originate from an adult in good health. CDR3s include the opening cysteine and the closing phenylalanine or tryptophan. The D gene is left open where the match is weak. The size of a clone is reported for some rows only, either as once, few or many, or as a class for expanded clones.

V	size	length	J	D	DNA	CDR3
TRBV7-2	few	14	TRBJ2-1	TRBD1	TGTGCCAGCAGCAGTGTCAGGGGGCACAATGAGCAGTTCTTC	CASSSVRGHNEQFF
TRBV11-2	.	13	TRBJ1-2	.	TGTGCCAGCAGCTTTGGTCCGGGAGCCGGCTACACCTTC	CASSFGPGAGYTF
TRBV29-1	.	11	TRBJ1-2	.	TGCAGCGTTCAGGAGCCACGGGGCTACACCTTC	CSVQEPRGYTF
TRBV19	.	17	TRBJ2-1	TRBD2	TGTGCCAGTAGTATCATTAGGGGGACTAGAATAAACAATGAGCAGTTCTTC	CASSIIRGTRINNEQFF
TRBV6-5	.	16	TRBJ1-1	.	TGTGCCAGCAGTTACTCGGCGGAACGCGGGAACACTGAAGCTTTCTTT	CASSYSAERGNTEAFF
TRBV6-5	.	13	TRBJ1-2	.	TGTGCCAGCAGTTACACGGCAGGTGGAGGCTACACCTTC	CASSYTAGGGYTF
TRBV28	.	15	TRBJ1-3	.	TGTGCCAGCAGTCGGTACACGAAAGCTGGAAACACCATATATTTT	CASSRYTKAGNTIYF
TRBV24-1	.	13	TRBJ2-7	.	TGTGCCACCAGTGTCGGGACTGAGAATGAGCAGTACTTC	CATSVGTENEQYF
TRBV6-5	.	16	TRBJ1-1	TRBD1	TGTGCCAGCAGTTACACTTACAGGGGGCGAGGAACTGAAGCTTTCTTT	CASSYTYRGRGTEAFF
TRBV5-1	.	15	TRBJ2-1	TRBD2	TGCGCCAGCAGCTTAAGCGGGGGTAACTACAATGAGCAGTTCTTC	CASSLSGGNYNEQFF
TRBV7-9	.	12	TRBJ1-1	.	TGTGCCAGCAGGTGGGGGCAGGGTGAAGCTTTCTTT	CASRWGQGEAFF
TRBV2	few	12	TRBJ1-5	.	TGTGCCAGCAAGAGCTTAAATCAGCCCCAGCATTTT	CASKSLNQPQHF
TRBV11-2	.	14	TRBJ2-7	.	TGTGCCAGCAGCCCGTGGGCTAGCCCCTACGAGCAGTACTTC	CASSPWASPYEQYF
TRBV27	once	13	TRBJ1-2	.	TGTGCCAGCAGTTTAATTGTGAACGGTGGCTACACCTTC	CASSLIVNGGYTF
TRBV21-1	.	14	TRBJ2-7	.	TGTGCCAGCAGCAAGAGGGAGGGGGCCCCCGAGCAGTACTTC	CASSKREGAPEQYF
TRBV2	.	11	TRBJ2-2	.	TGTGCCAGCACACCCACCCGGGAGCTGTTTTTT	CASTPTRELFF
TRBV29-1	.	12	TRBJ1-4	.	TGCAGCGTCGAGACGGAGGGTGAAAAACTGTTTTTT	CSVETEGEKLFF
TRBV5-8	.	17	TRBJ1-1	TRBD1	TGTGCCAGCAGGACCGGGACAGGGCTGAGGTTTGGCACTGAAGCTTTCTTT	CASRTGTGLRFGTEAFF
TRBV30	.	14	TRBJ2-1	.	TGTGCCTGGAGTGAGGGTAGCGATTACAATGAGCAGTTCTTC	CAWSEGSDYNEQFF
TRBV5-1	.	15	TRBJ1-5	.	TGCGCCAGCAGCTTGCGGGGTCTTGGCAATCAGCCCCAGCATTTT	CASSLRGLGNQPQHF
TRBV11-3	.	14	TRBJ2-2	TRBD2	TGTGCCAGCAGCCCACTAGCGATTTCCGGGGAGCTGTTTTTT	CASSPLAISGELFF
TRBV7-8	.	17	TRBJ1-4	.	TGTGCCAGCAGCTTACGAGTTCTGGGGGTCTGGGAAGAAAAACTGTTTTTT	CASSLRVLGVWEEKLFF
TRBV7-9	.	14	TRBJ2-5	.	TGTGCCAGCAGCTTAGGGGTAGGCCAAGAGACCCAGTACTTC	CASSLGVGQETQYF
TRBV5-4	.	17	TRBJ2-7	TRBD1	TGTGCCAGCAGCCGTGGCCGACCGGGACAGGGAAACTACGAGCAGTACTTC	CASSRGRPGQGNYEQYF
TRBV19	.	12	TRBJ2-1	.	TGTGCCAGTAGTAGTTGGAAGGATGAGCAGTTCTTC	CASSSWKDEQFF
TRBV5-5	.	18	TRBJ1-6	.	TGTGCCAGCAGCTTGGTTGGGCTGCTGAGCTCCTATAATTCACCCCTCCACTTT	CASSLVGLLSSYNSPLHF